This is a list of T cell receptor beta chains from one sample in a study of T cell responses to AZD1222 COVID-19 vaccine. Sequencing was performed with immunoSEQ multiplex PCR; in TCRdb, only in-frame clones are kept and a portion is missing. The sample lists 100,000 or so clones, 75% to 95% seen once, with about 9.9% in the top ten. The sequencing here drew on peripheral blood, taken 28 days after the second AZD1222 dose. Receptor source: an adult who received the AZD1222 COVID-19 vaccine. Each CDR3 is given with its conserved first and last residue. A D gene is named only where the DNA matches it firmly. Part of the rows lack a size; the others show once, few, many or a class for expanded clones.

cdr3_nt cdr3_aa d_call j_call clone_size v_call
TGTGCCAGCAGCTTAACTCCACTCCCCACTCGGCCAGGGGGCGACAGGGGGACTGAAGCTTTCTTT CASSLTPLPTRPGGDRGTEAFF TRBD1 TRBJ1-1 - TRBV7-3
TGTGCCAGCTCTACAGGGGGCGCAGGCAATCAGCCCCAGCATTTT CASSTGGAGNQPQHF TRBD1 TRBJ1-5 - TRBV2
TGCGCCAGCAGCTCCGGGACAGGGGGCAGTAGAGGCTATGGCTACACCTTC CASSSGTGGSRGYGYTF TRBD1 TRBJ1-2 - TRBV5-1
TGTGCCAGCAAGGTGGCAGACCGTATTGTCGGCTACACCTTC CASKVADRIVGYTF - TRBJ1-2 - TRBV6-5
TGTGCCAGCAGCTTAGCAGCGGGAGCACATACGCAGTATTTT CASSLAAGAHTQYF TRBD2 TRBJ2-3 - TRBV7-8
TGTGCCAGCAGCCAAGATAGGGCTGGACAGGGCAGGTATGGCTACACCTTC CASSQDRAGQGRYGYTF TRBD1 TRBJ1-2 - TRBV3-1/TRBV3-2
TGTGCCAGCAGCTTGGCCACAAGCTATGGCTACACCTTC CASSLATSYGYTF - TRBJ1-2 - TRBV5-6
TGTGCCAGCAGTTACCAGACACGGGTCTACGAGCAGTACTTC CASSYQTRVYEQYF - TRBJ2-7 - TRBV27
TGCGCCAGCAGCCGCGACCGCGACGTCGGGAAACTGTTTTTT CASSRDRDVGKLFF - TRBJ1-4 - TRBV5-1
TGTGCCAGTAGCGCAACCAGGGGTAGCGAGCAGTACTTC CASSATRGSEQYF - TRBJ2-7 few TRBV19
TGTGCCAGCTCACCCGGGACAGGCCGTAGCTCCTACGAGCAGTACTTC CASSPGTGRSSYEQYF TRBD1 TRBJ2-7 - TRBV18
TGTGCCAGTAGTGAAGGGGACAGGGGCCGAGGCTACACCTTC CASSEGDRGRGYTF TRBD1 TRBJ1-2 - TRBV19
TGTGCTAGTGGTTTGAATACTGGCTACACCTTC CASGLNTGYTF - TRBJ1-2 - TRBV12-5
TGTGCCAGCAGCCGCAGTCGGCCCGGGGAGCTGTTTTTT CASSRSRPGELFF - TRBJ2-2 - TRBV6-5
TGCGCCAGCAGGATTAGCTCCTACAATGAGCAGTTCTTC CASRISSYNEQFF - TRBJ2-1 - TRBV10-2
TGTGCCAGCAGTGTAGGGGCAAAGGGCTACACCTTC CASSVGAKGYTF - TRBJ1-2 - TRBV2
TGTGCCAGCAGCTTAGGAGCGGGAATGAACACTGAAGCTTTCTTT CASSLGAGMNTEAFF - TRBJ1-1 - TRBV7-8
TGCGCCAGCAGCTTGGGAGGTTCAGGTCGCTATGGCTACACCTTC CASSLGGSGRYGYTF - TRBJ1-2 - TRBV5-1
TGTGCCAGCTCACCGTCGACAAGGGGCGGTCAGCCCCAGCATTTT CASSPSTRGGQPQHF - TRBJ1-5 - TRBV18
TGTGCCAGCAGCTTGGCGGAAGATTCACCCCTCCACTTT CASSLAEDSPLHF - TRBJ1-6 once TRBV5-4
TGTGCCAGCAGTGTGGGAGGGGCTGAAGCTTTCTTT CASSVGGAEAFF - TRBJ1-1 once TRBV2
TGTGCCAGCAGCAAGGACATTAACACTGAAGCTTTCTTT CASSKDINTEAFF - TRBJ1-1 - TRBV5-6
TGTGCCAGCAGTTGGGACGGGCTCCAGCCCCAGCATTTT CASSWDGLQPQHF - TRBJ1-5 - TRBV7-9
TGTGCCAGCAGCAGGGACCAAGAGACCCAGTACTTC CASSRDQETQYF - TRBJ2-5 once TRBV5-4
TGTGCCAGCAATTACGGTAATCAGCCCCAGCATTTT CASNYGNQPQHF - TRBJ1-5 - TRBV2
TGTGCCAGCAGTAATAGACAGGGTACCACCGGGGAGCTGTTTTTT CASSNRQGTTGELFF TRBD1 TRBJ2-2 - TRBV27
TGTGCCAGCAGCTTAGCCGGGGAGGCAGCGGGGGGATACAATGAGCAGTTCTTC CASSLAGEAAGGYNEQFF TRBD2 TRBJ2-1 - TRBV13
TGCGCCAGCAGCCAAGGGACAGGCAATCAGCCCCAGCATTTT CASSQGTGNQPQHF TRBD1 TRBJ1-5 - TRBV5-1
TGTGCCAGCAGCCGAGGGGTAAACTATGGCTACACCTTC CASSRGVNYGYTF - TRBJ1-2 - TRBV7-9
TGTGCCTGGACACTAGCGGGAGCCTACGAGCAGTACTTC CAWTLAGAYEQYF TRBD2 TRBJ2-7 - TRBV30
TGTGCCAGCAGCCAGGGACAGGGGGCAGGAACCGGGGAGCTGTTTTTT CASSQGQGAGTGELFF TRBD1 TRBJ2-2 - TRBV14
TGTGCCAGCAATATGCACAGGGGTGCCGTGAACACTGAAGCTTTCTTT CASNMHRGAVNTEAFF - TRBJ1-1 - TRBV21-1
TGTGCCAGCAGCCCAGTGGGGCTGGACAATGAGCAGTTCTTC CASSPVGLDNEQFF - TRBJ2-1 - TRBV7-3
TGTGCCACCAGTGATTTGGAATCAAGAGGGACCGGGGAGCTGTTTTTT CATSDLESRGTGELFF - TRBJ2-2 - TRBV24-1
TGTGCCAGCAGGGCTCCGGGTGAAAAACTGTTTTTT CASRAPGEKLFF - TRBJ1-4 - TRBV28
TGCAGCGGCCGGGACAGCAGAAACACCATATATTTT CSGRDSRNTIYF TRBD1 TRBJ1-3 - TRBV29-1
TGTGCCAGTAGTCAAGCCAGGGAGTACGGGGCCAACGTCCTGACTTTC CASSQAREYGANVLTF - TRBJ2-6 once TRBV19